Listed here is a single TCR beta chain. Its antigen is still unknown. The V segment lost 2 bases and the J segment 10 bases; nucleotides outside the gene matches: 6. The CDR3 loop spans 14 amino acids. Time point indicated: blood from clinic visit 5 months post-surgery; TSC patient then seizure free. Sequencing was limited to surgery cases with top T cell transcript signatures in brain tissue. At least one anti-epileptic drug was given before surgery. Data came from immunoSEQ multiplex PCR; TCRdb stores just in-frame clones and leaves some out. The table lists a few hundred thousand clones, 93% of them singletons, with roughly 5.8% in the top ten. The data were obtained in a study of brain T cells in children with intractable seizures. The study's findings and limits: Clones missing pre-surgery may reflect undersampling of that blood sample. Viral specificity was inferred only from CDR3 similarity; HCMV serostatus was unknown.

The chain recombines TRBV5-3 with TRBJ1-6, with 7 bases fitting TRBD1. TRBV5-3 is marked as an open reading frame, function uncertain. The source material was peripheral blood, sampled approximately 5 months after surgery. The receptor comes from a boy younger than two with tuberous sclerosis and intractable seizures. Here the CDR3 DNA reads TGTGCCAGAAGCTTCGAGGACAGGCGCTCACCCCTCCACTTT. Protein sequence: CARSFEDRRSPLHF.